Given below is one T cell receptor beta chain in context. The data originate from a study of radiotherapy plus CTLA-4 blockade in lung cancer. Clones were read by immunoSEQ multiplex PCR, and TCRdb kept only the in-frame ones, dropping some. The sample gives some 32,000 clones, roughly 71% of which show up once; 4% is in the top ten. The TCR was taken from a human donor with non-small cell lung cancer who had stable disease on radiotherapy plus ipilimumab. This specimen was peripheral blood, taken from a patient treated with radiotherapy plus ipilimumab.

This CDR3 reads CASRTSGTGSYEQYF. The CDR3 region has the DNA TGTGCCAGCAGAACTTCCGGGACAGGGTCCTACGAGCAGTACTTC. The rearrangement joins TRBV28 to TRBJ2-7; 9 bases line up with TRBD1. V lost 6 bases and J lost 1; bases outside the gene matches: 7. Germline V gene data show CDR1 as MDHEN and CDR2 as SYDVKM. CDR3 length equals 15 residues.